A selection of T cell receptor beta chains follows, all from one sample in a study of blood T cell repertoires in COVID-19. Repertoires were generated with immunoSEQ multiplex PCR, while TCRdb's copy carries only in-frame clones and drops some. The sample records 110,000 or so clones, roughly 87% being singletons. Material for sequencing was peripheral blood. The receptors derive from a human donor in a cohort sampled during active COVID-19. Both conserved end residues are part of each CDR3. Fields, in order: V gene, CDR3 protein.

v_gene: TRBV18; CDR3aa: CASSPGGANVLTF
v_gene: TRBV24-1; CDR3aa: CATSDLRTGLRYF
v_gene: TRBV7-9; CDR3aa: CASRRDTWSTDTQYF
v_gene: TRBV10-1; CDR3aa: CAIHYRLAGLYEQYF
v_gene: TRBV29-1; CDR3aa: CSATKGDLSAFF
v_gene: TRBV5-8; CDR3aa: CASSSHGVNTGELFF
v_gene: TRBV15; CDR3aa: CATSRDGQGYYGYTF
v_gene: TRBV5-1; CDR3aa: CASSWNRQGPSEKLFF
v_gene: TRBV24-1; CDR3aa: CATSAGGRGVYNEQFF
v_gene: TRBV11-3; CDR3aa: CASSSARATDTQYF
v_gene: TRBV5-1; CDR3aa: CASSLSPPSRGGYTF
v_gene: TRBV5-1; CDR3aa: CASSLVRTSGSSYNEQFF
v_gene: TRBV28; CDR3aa: CASSSLGTVAWGYTF
v_gene: TRBV18; CDR3aa: CASSRDSLNTEAFF
v_gene: TRBV11-3; CDR3aa: CAAGDRAGTEAFF
v_gene: TRBV2; CDR3aa: CASSGGGGKRALHF
v_gene: TRBV11-1; CDR3aa: CASRPRSTAQETQYF
v_gene: TRBV6-5; CDR3aa: CASSYGGHNSPLHF
v_gene: TRBV19; CDR3aa: CASSKIDRGTEAFF
v_gene: TRBV12-2; CDR3aa: CASRLALFLGANVLTF